The next 32 T cell receptor beta chains were all read from a single sample in a study of T cells in Graves' hyperthyroidism and ophthalmopathy. TCR beta CDR3 region amplification was performed from RNA transcripts. TCR CDR3 regions were first amplified by RT-PCR with HTBI primers. TCRdb called the multiplex PCR reads again in MiXCR, with one record for every CDR3 protein. The table records about 410,000 distinct CDR3 sequences, under 15% of them present only once. The source material was blood. The source is a man between 18 and 35 years old with Graves' ophthalmopathy.

This clonotype was seen at least ten times. This rearrangement joins TRBV29-1 to TRBJ2-7; 7 positions agree with TRBD2. The CDR3 runs to 14 residues. Trimming removed 3 bases from V and 6 bases from J; junction bases left unmatched: 11. Germline CDR1 is SQVTM and CDR2 is ANQGSEA. As DNA, the CDR3 is TGCAGCGTTGAGCCTGGGAGGGGAGGTCGCGAGCAGTACTTC. Protein product: CSVEPGRGGREQYF.

This clonotype was detected ten times or more. The V and J genes are TRBV7-6 and TRBJ2-2, with 10 bases fitting TRBD1. Germline values: CDR1 SGHVS, CDR2 FNYEAQ. The CDR3 consists of 15 residues. The ends lost 5 bases at V and 4 bases at J; junction bases unmatched: 4. The CDR3 region is CASSGDRGLTGELFF. DNA for the CDR3: TGTGCCAGCAGCGGAGACAGGGGGCTCACCGGGGAGCTGTTTTTT.

V and J are TRBV6-1 and TRBJ1-6, with D perhaps matching TRBD1 (5 bases). Germline CDR1 is MNHNS and CDR2 is SASEGT. The length of the CDR3 is 15 residues. V was shortened by 10 bases and J by 0 bases, with 13 bases between the two germline ends. Here the CDR3 DNA reads TGTGCCATTCGGTCGGGGGGCTCCTATAATTCACCCCTCCACTTT. Translating it yields CAIRSGGSYNSPLHF.

The table lists this clonotype with many counts. CDR3 sequence: CASSLGTGNNQPQHF. CDR3 nucleotides: TGTGCCAGCAGCCTGGGGACAGGCAACAATCAGCCCCAGCATTTT. V and J are TRBV3-1 and TRBJ1-5; 8 nucleotides align to TRBD1. CDR3 length: 15 residues. Germline V gene lookup returns CDR1 LGHDT and CDR2 YNNKEL (reference sequence). J lost 3 bases, V lost 4 bases, and 5 bases had no gene match.

Ten or more counts support this clonotype. CDR3 in DNA: TGTGCCAGCGTAAGGGCTTCTCCCTCCTACGAGCAGTACTTC. Its translation: CASVRASPSYEQYF. J is TRBJ2-7 and V is TRBV11-2; no firm D call. This CDR3 region has 14 residues. V dropped 8 bases and J dropped 0 bases, with 14 bases sitting between them. Germline V gene data show CDR1 as SGHAT and CDR2 as FQNNGV.

A note on this clonotype: At one end the junction does not follow the germline gene, possibly because of a read error. V is TRBV11-2 and J is TRBJ2-2; D is ambiguous. CDR1 is SGHAT and CDR2 is FQNNGV in the germline V gene. CDR3 length: 13 amino acids. CDR3 in amino acids: CASSFVGSGELFF. The CDR3 DNA follows: TGTGCCAGTAGCTTTGTGGGGTCCGGGGAGCTGTTTTTT.

This clonotype was counted between two and nine times. The V and J genes are TRBV5-1 and TRBJ2-3, with 8 bases matching TRBD2. Germline-derived CDR1 and CDR2 are SGHRS and YFSETQ. The CDR3 is 16 residues long. The junction had 15 bases not matched to a gene; V was cut back by 7 bases and J by 5 bases. CDR3 DNA: TGCGCCAGCTCCCCCCGCCCAATTGCGGGAGGAGATACGCAGTATTTT. It is translated as CASSPRPIAGGDTQYF. The full variable domain, its missing parts supplied by reference TRBV5-1 and TRBJ2-3, is KAGVTQTPRYLIKTRGQQVTLSCSPISGHRSVSWYQQTPGQGLQFLFEYFSETQRNKGNFPGRFSGRQFSNSRSEMNVSTLELGDSALYLCASSPRPIAGGDTQYFGPGTRLTVL.

This clonotype appeared many times. The V gene is TRBV28, the J gene TRBJ2-2; 15 positions match TRBD2. The trim removed 4 bases at V and 4 bases at J, leaving 13 bases unmatched. This CDR3 is 20 amino acids long. Germline V lookup: CDR1 MDHEN, CDR2 SYDVKM. In nucleotides, the CDR3 is TGTGCCAGCAGTTCCGGCCGGACTAGCGGGGGGGCAGGTGGCACCGGGGAGCTGTTTTTT. As protein: CASSSGRTSGGAGGTGELFF.

This clonotype was observed at least ten times. The chain has TRBV7-9 and TRBJ2-1, with a tentative D call TRBD2 (6 bases). There are 15 residues in the CDR3. Germline V CDR1 and CDR2: SEHNR, FQNEAQ (reference sequence). V dropped 5 bases and J dropped 2 bases, with 13 bases sitting between them. The DNA for the CDR3 is TGTGCCAGCAGCCACGGGAGTTTCACCTACAATGAGCAGTTCTTC. It yields the protein CASSHGSFTYNEQFF.

This clonotype was seen repeatedly, ten times or more. The chain employs TRBV27 and TRBJ1-1; possibly TRBD1 for D (5 bases). From germline, CDR1 is MNHEY and CDR2 SMNVEV (reference sequence). This CDR3 spans 16 amino acids. V was pared by 3 bases and J by 1 base, with 15 bases between. CDR3 residues: CASSLQPGRRNTEAFF. CDR3 DNA: TGTGCCAGCAGTTTGCAACCGGGACGGAGGAACACTGAAGCTTTCTTT.

This clonotype appeared once. The chain combines TRBV7-2 with TRBJ1-3, with 9 bases matching TRBD1. From germline, CDR1 is SGHTA and CDR2 FQGNSA. The CDR3 extends over 16 amino acids. Trimming removed 5 bases from V and 1 base from J; junction bases left unmatched: 6. Here the CDR3 reads CASSLSGTGSGNTIYF. CDR3 sequence (DNA): TGTGCCAGCAGCCTTTCCGGGACAGGGTCTGGAAACACCATATATTTT.

This clonotype was detected ten times or more. V gene TRBV3-1 combines with J gene TRBJ2-3, with 16 bases fitting TRBD2. Per germline, CDR1 LGHDT and CDR2 YNNKEL (reference sequence). J was trimmed by 6 bases and V by 4 bases; bases with no gene match: 4. The CDR3 totals 16 residues. Here the CDR3 DNA reads TGTGCCAGCAGCCGGGGACTAGCGGGGGGGGCGGATACGCAGTATTTT. Translating gives CASSRGLAGGADTQYF.

This clonotype has more than one count but fewer than ten. The rearrangement joins TRBV15 to TRBJ2-3; D uncertain. Trimming stripped 9 bases from V and 6 bases from J, with 25 bases between. This CDR3 is 16 amino acids long. The germline V gene has CDR1 LNHNV and CDR2 YYDKDF (reference sequence). The CDR3 DNA reads TGTGCCACGAGCCAAGGGCGTGGCGGCACTCGTGATACGCAGTATTTT. It codes for CATSQGRGGTRDTQYF.

This clonotype was counted many times. The chain couples TRBV30 to TRBJ2-2; D is possibly TRBD1 or TRBD2 (6 bases each). The CDR3 is 16 amino acids. Germline V gene lookup returns CDR1 GTSNPN and CDR2 SVGIG (reference sequence). V lost 3 bases and J 2 bases, leaving 16 bases between the germline ends. CDR3 nucleotide sequence: TGTGCCTGGAGAAACAGGGAGGTTATAAACACCGGGGAGCTGTTTTTT. Its protein product is CAWRNREVINTGELFF.

Comment on this clonotype: A single base separates this from a much larger clone, so it may be a read error. The V and J genes are TRBV11-2 and TRBJ2-5; D is unresolved. From germline, CDR1 is SGHAT and CDR2 FQNNGV. The CDR3 loop spans 15 amino acids. The DNA of the CDR3 is TGCGCCAGCAGCCACCGAGTGACGGATCAAGAGACCCAGTACTTC. This codes for CASSHRVTDQETQYF.

The chain joins TRBV9 to TRBJ1-4; D is unresolved. CDR1 and CDR2 from the germline V gene are SGDLS and YYNGEE. With 0 bases removed from V and 8 bases from J, the gap between germline ends came to 11 bases. The CDR3 is 14 amino acids. Written as DNA, the CDR3 is TGTGCCAGCAGCGTAGGTTGGACGGAGGAAAAACTGTTTTTT. This sequence encodes CASSVGWTEEKLFF.

Many counts were recorded for this clonotype. The V call is TRBV7-9, the J call TRBJ1-1, with TRBD1 matching 7 bases. This CDR3 has 11 residues. From germline, CDR1 is SEHNR and CDR2 FQNEAQ (reference sequence). V lost 2 bases and J lost 9; bases outside the gene matches: 0. For the CDR3, the DNA is TGTGCCAGCAGCTTAAGGGGGCAAGCTTTCTTT. It codes for CASSLRGQAFF.

This clonotype was observed at least ten times. The genes are TRBV5-1 and TRBJ2-7; no definite D call. The CDR3 is 15 amino acids. Trimming cost V 2 bases and J 0 bases, with 12 bases left between them. CDR1 and CDR2 (germline): SGHRS, YFSETQ. The CDR3 sequence is CASSLQQWSSYEQYF. In DNA form, the CDR3 reads TGCGCCAGCAGCTTACAACAGTGGAGCTCCTACGAGCAGTACTTC. The full variable domain, rest sourced from reference TRBV5-1 and TRBJ2-7, is KAGVTQTPRYLIKTRGQQVTLSCSPISGHRSVSWYQQTPGQGLQFLFEYFSETQRNKGNFPGRFSGRQFSNSRSEMNVSTLELGDSALYLCASSLQQWSSYEQYFGPGTRLTVT.

Ten or more counts support this clonotype. The J gene is TRBJ2-7, the V gene TRBV3-1; D gene uncertain. This CDR3 spans 13 amino acids. Trimming cost V 8 bases and J 0 bases, with 11 bases left between them. CDR1 is LGHDT, CDR2 YNNKEL, per germline (reference sequence). CDR3 residues: CASALSGSYEQYF. The DNA of the CDR3 is TGTGCCAGCGCCTTGAGTGGCTCCTACGAGCAGTACTTC.

This clonotype has at least ten counts. The CDR3 loop reads CASSSQGTLLPQHF. The CDR3 DNA is TGTGCCAGCAGCTCCCAGGGGACCCTTCTGCCCCAGCATTTT. The rearrangement joins TRBV5-5 to TRBJ1-5; D possibly corresponds to TRBD1 (6 bases). CDR1 is SGHKS, CDR2 YYEKEE, per germline (reference sequence). V was clipped by 3 bases and J by 9 bases, with 16 bases between them. The CDR3 consists of 14 residues.

This clonotype was found many times. This chain connects TRBV11-3 to TRBJ1-1; a weak D match, TRBD1 (6 bases). The ends were cut back, 5 bases at V and 0 bases at J, with 10 bases in the middle. The CDR3 sequence is 14 residues long. Germline V CDR1 and CDR2: SGHNT, YENEEA. CDR3 in amino acids: CASSATGLNTEAFF. CDR3 in DNA: TGTGCCAGCAGCGCAACAGGGCTGAACACTGAAGCTTTCTTT.

The chain employs TRBV7-2 and TRBJ2-5; either TRBD1 or TRBD2 may fit D (5 bases each). Germline V gene lookup returns CDR1 SGHTA and CDR2 FQGNSA. V was pared by 2 bases and J by 10 bases, with 11 bases between. This CDR3 region has 12 residues. CDR3 in amino acids: CASSLNRDVQYF. For the CDR3, the DNA is TGTGCCAGCAGCTTAAATCGGGACGTCCAGTACTTC.

This clonotype was detected only a few times. The chain combines TRBV14 with TRBJ2-1; no clear D gene. This CDR3 comprises 14 residues. Germline-derived CDR1 and CDR2 are SGHDN and FVKESK. Trimming removed 6 bases at V and 2 bases at J, with 11 bases between. CDR3 protein: CASRQSTTYNEQFF. CDR3 sequence (DNA): TGTGCCAGCAGGCAATCTACCACCTACAATGAGCAGTTCTTC.

The gene calls are TRBV15 and TRBJ2-1; 8 bases align to TRBD2. V lost 0 bases to trimming and J lost 5 bases; unmatched junction nucleotides: 3. The germline V gene has CDR1 LNHNV and CDR2 YYDKDF (reference sequence). The CDR3 totals 15 residues. The CDR3 loop reads CATSRDRGGHNEQFF. CDR3 nucleotide sequence: TGTGCCACCAGCAGAGATCGGGGGGGGCACAATGAGCAGTTCTTC.

This clonotype showed up just a few times. The chain has TRBV10-3 and TRBJ1-4; a possible D gene is TRBD1 (6 bases). The CDR3 runs 13 residues. With 9 bases removed from V and 8 bases from J, the gap between germline ends came to 16 bases. Germline assignment: CDR1 ENHRY and CDR2 SYGVKD. CDR3 sequence (DNA): TGTGCCATTAACAGGGATGGTGGCGAAAAACTGTTTTTT. Its translation is CAINRDGGEKLFF.

The V call is TRBV20-1, the J call TRBJ2-5; the match to TRBD2 covers 8 bases. Germline CDR1 is DFQATT and CDR2 is SNEGSKA (reference sequence). This CDR3 is built from 15 residues. V lost 3 bases, J lost 2 bases, and 8 bases stayed unmatched. The CDR3 loop is CSARGTGGSQETQYF. The CDR3 coding sequence is TGCAGTGCTAGGGGCACGGGGGGGTCTCAAGAGACCCAGTACTTC.

This clonotype appeared a few times. The gene calls are TRBV2 and TRBJ1-2; possibly TRBD1 for D (6 bases). Per germline, CDR1 SNHLY and CDR2 FYNNEI. CDR3 length: 12 residues. Trimming left V 6 bases short and J 7 bases short, with 12 bases between. CDR3 coding DNA: TGTGCCAGCAGCGGAAACAGGGCTGGCTACACCTTC. This codes for CASSGNRAGYTF.

The chain couples TRBV2 to TRBJ1-3; D unresolved. Trimming removed 6 bases from V and 3 bases from J, with 12 bases in between. The CDR3 is made up of 14 amino acids. In germline, CDR1 is SNHLY, CDR2 FYNNEI. The CDR3 loop is CASRSGEGGNTIYF. The CDR3 DNA follows: TGTGCCAGCAGGAGTGGTGAGGGTGGAAACACCATATATTTT.

As to this clonotype: A much larger clone is a single base away; this may be a read error. V usage is TRBV11-3 and J usage is TRBJ2-1, with 12 bases matching TRBD2. J was trimmed by 7 bases and V by 5 bases; bases with no gene match: 3. This CDR3 has 14 amino acids. In germline, CDR1 is SGHNT, CDR2 YENEEA. CDR3 region: CASSPSGRVNEQFF. The CDR3, as DNA: TGTGCCAGCAGCCCTAGCGGGAGGGTGAATGAGCAGTTCTTC.

For the CDR3, the DNA is TGTGCCAGCTCCGCCGGCAGGGCAGATACGCAGTATTTT. Translated: CASSAGRADTQYF. The rearrangement links TRBV6-1 to TRBJ2-3; weak D call: TRBD1 (5 bases). V lost 8 bases and J 4 bases, leaving 13 bases between the germline ends. This CDR3 region has 13 residues. Germline V gene sequence: CDR1 MNHNS, CDR2 SASEGT.

This chain uses TRBV7-8 with TRBJ2-4, with 7 positions matching TRBD2. The CDR3 runs 17 residues. J lost 2 bases, V lost 1 base, and 8 bases had no gene match. CDR1 is SGHVS and CDR2 is FQNEAQ in the germline V gene. The CDR3 region is CASSLGWAGVTKNIQYF. DNA for the CDR3: TGTGCCAGCAGCTTAGGTTGGGCGGGAGTAACCAAAAACATTCAGTACTTC.

This clonotype occurred many times. The rearrangement links TRBV11-2 to TRBJ1-5; D call uncertain. The CDR3 consists of 15 residues. Germline CDR1 is SGHAT and CDR2 is FQNNGV. Trimming removed 0 bases from V and 5 bases from J, with 11 bases in between. Here the CDR3 DNA reads TGTGCCAGCAGCTTAGATCAAGGGCCCGATCAGCCCCAGCATTTT. Its translation: CASSLDQGPDQPQHF.